This TCR beta chain was identified during a study of shared clonotypes between healthy human individuals. Findings of the study overall: Estimated clonotype richness was generally higher in naive than memory subsets.

In this sample, this clone turned up a few times. The antigen remains undetermined. This CDR3 has 15 amino acids. Germline CDR1 and CDR2: SGHRS and YFSETQ. Trimming pared 3 bases from V and 0 bases from J, leaving 12 bases between. Several immunoSEQ 96-well plates shared each subset's DNA, each plate a replicate. Generated by immunoSEQ multiplex PCR, the TCRdb table keeps only in-frame clones and is missing some. The table includes tens of thousands of clones, about 64% detected once. The chain is built from TRBV5-1 and TRBJ1-1; D remains unclear. The sequenced material came from memory CD8+ T cells sorted from blood. Specified subset: CD45RO+ cells pooled with CCR7-negative TemRA cells. This TCR was recovered from a man aged 25 to 40 in good health. The CDR3 DNA reads TGCGCCAGCAGCTGGAGGAAGGACCTGAACACTGAAGCTTTCTTT. Protein sequence: CASSWRKDLNTEAFF.